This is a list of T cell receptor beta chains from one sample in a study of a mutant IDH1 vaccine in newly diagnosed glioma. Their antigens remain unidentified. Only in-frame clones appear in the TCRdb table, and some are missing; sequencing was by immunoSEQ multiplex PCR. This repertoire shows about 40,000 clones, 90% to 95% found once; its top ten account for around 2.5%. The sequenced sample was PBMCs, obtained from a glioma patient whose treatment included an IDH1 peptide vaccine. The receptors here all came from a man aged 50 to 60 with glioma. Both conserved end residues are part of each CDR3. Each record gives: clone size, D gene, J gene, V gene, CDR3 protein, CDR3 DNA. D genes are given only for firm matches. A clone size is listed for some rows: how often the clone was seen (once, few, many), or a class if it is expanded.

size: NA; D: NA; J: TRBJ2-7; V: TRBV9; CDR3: CASSVGPGASYEQYF; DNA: TGTGCCAGCAGCGTAGGGCCCGGGGCATCCTACGAGCAGTACTTC
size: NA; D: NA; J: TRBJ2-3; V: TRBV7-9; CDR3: CASSPLLAPGTDTQYF; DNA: TGTGCCAGCAGCCCACTACTAGCCCCGGGCACAGATACGCAGTATTTT
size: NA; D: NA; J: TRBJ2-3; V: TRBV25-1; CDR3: CASSETSPKSGDTQYF; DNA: TGTGCCAGCAGTGAAACTAGCCCAAAAAGTGGGGATACGCAGTATTTT
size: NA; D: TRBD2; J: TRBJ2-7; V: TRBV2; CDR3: CASSEARVRRLAGDIYEQYF; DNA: TGTGCCAGCAGTGAGGCCCGCGTCCGGAGACTAGCGGGAGATATATACGAGCAGTACTTC
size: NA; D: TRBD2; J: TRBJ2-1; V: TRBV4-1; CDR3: CASSQRGLAGNEQFF; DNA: TGCGCCAGCAGCCAAAGAGGACTAGCGGGAAATGAGCAGTTCTTC
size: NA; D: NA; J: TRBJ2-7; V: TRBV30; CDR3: CAWRTAYEQYF; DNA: TGTGCCTGGAGGACAGCCTACGAGCAGTACTTC
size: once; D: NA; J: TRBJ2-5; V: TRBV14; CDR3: CASSPLRTKETQYF; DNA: TGTGCCAGCAGCCCTTTACGAACTAAAGAGACCCAGTACTTC
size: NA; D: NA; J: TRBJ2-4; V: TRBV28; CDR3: CASSVTGLDYIQYF; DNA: TGTGCCAGCAGTGTCACAGGGTTGGACTACATTCAGTACTTC
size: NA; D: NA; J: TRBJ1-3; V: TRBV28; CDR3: CASSPATASGNTIYF; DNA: TGTGCCAGCAGTCCAGCAACCGCCTCTGGAAACACCATATATTTT
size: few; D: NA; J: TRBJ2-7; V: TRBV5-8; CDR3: CASSSYGVLGEQYF; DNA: TGTGCCAGCAGCTCTTACGGGGTGCTTGGTGAGCAGTACTTC
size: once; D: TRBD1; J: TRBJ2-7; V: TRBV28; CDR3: CASSLDRGPYEQYF; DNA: TGTGCCAGCAGTTTGGACAGGGGGCCGTACGAGCAGTACTTC
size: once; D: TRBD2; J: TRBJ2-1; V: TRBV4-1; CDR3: CASSLLLRSGRRNEQFF; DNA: TGCGCCAGCAGCCTTCTATTAAGGAGCGGGAGGAGGAATGAGCAGTTCTTC
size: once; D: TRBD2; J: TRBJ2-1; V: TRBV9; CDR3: CASSWRESGGGEQFF; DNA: TGTGCCAGCAGTTGGCGTGAGAGCGGGGGAGGTGAGCAGTTCTTC
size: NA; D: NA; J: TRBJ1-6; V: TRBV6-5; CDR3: CASSYSRGGLESPLHF; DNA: TGTGCCAGCAGTTACTCTAGGGGGGGGCTGGAGTCACCCCTCCACTTT
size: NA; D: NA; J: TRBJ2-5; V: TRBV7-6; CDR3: CASSNGGVETQYF; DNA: TGTGCCAGCAGCAACGGAGGGGTGGAGACCCAGTACTTC
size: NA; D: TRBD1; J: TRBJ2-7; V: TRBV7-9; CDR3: CASSPGQDYEQYF; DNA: TGTGCCAGCAGCCCAGGACAGGACTACGAGCAGTACTTC
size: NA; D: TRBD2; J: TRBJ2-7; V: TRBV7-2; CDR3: CASRPPSGGYEQYF; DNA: TGTGCCTCCAGGCCCCCAAGCGGGGGGTACGAGCAGTACTTC